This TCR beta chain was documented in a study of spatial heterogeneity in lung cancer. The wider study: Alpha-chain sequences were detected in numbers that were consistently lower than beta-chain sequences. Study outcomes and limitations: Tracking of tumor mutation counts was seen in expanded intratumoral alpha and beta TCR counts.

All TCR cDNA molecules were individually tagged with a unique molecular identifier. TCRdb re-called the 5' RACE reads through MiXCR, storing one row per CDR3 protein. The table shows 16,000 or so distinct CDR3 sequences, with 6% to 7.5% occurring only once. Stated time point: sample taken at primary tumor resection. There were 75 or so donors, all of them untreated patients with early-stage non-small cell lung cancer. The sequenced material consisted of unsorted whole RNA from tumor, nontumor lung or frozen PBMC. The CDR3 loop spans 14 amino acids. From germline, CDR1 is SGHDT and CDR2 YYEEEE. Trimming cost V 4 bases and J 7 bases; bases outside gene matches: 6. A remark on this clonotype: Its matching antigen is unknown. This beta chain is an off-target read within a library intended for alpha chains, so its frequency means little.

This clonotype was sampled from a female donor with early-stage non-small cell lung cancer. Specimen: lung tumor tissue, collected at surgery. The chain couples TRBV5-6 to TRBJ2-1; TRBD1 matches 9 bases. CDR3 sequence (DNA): TGTGCCAGCAGCACCCGGGACAGGGAAAATGAGCAGTTCTTC. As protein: CASSTRDRENEQFF.